This TCR beta chain originates from a study of blood T cell repertoires in COVID-19. Background on the study: Sites in the United States, Italy and Spain provided acute and convalescent COVID-19 samples.

Cohort assignment relied on participant-reported clinical history. For recovered donors of Cohort 3, there were two negative PCRs, clearance, or symptom resolution. Original processing methods: Reference gene primers were amplified, and this amplification served to estimate nucleated cell counts. Sequencing was performed with immunoSEQ multiplex PCR; in TCRdb, only in-frame clones are kept and a portion is missing. The V and J calls and clone size are taken from that table; D and trimming were inferred from the DNA. The sample holds about 210,000 clones, roughly nine tenths seen once. V lost 2 bases, J lost 5 bases, and 1 base stayed unmatched. Germline loops: CDR1 SGHRS, CDR2 YFSETQ. CDR3 length equals 12 residues.

The sequence was collected from a woman between 18 and 29 years old who had recovered from COVID-19. The V and J genes are TRBV5-1 and TRBJ2-7, with 7 bases lining up with TRBD1. The sequencing input was PBMCs or T cells enriched from blood (not recorded which). CDR3 loop: CASSFTGDEQYF. CDR3 coding DNA: TGCGCCAGCAGCTTTACAGGGGACGAGCAGTACTTC.